Listed below are T cell receptor beta chains from one sample, sequenced in a study of regulatory T cells in long-lasting Graves disease. One entry per CDR3 protein, called by TCRdb with MiXCR from the multiplex PCR reads. The sample consists of approximately 400,000 distinct CDR3 sequences, 14% to 15% of them appearing once. These same records also appear under a second study, on T cells in Graves' hyperthyroidism and ophthalmopathy.

The source material was peripheral blood mononuclear cells (PBMCs), sampled at new diagnosis, from a patient treated with antithyroid drugs. These receptors originate from a woman aged 30 to 39 with Graves disease. Both conserved end residues are trimmed from each CDR3.

v_call	cdr3_aa
TRBV9	ASSVSPGLAAAVEQF
TRBV6-1	ASSAFQGMNTEAF
TRBV19	ASSILAANTEAF
TRBV30	AWSEAGSYNEQF
TRBV4-2	ASRHSGRDQETQY
TRBV5-5	ASSFLAGGSGETQY
TRBV5-6	ASSYRQDYMDGYT
TRBV19	ASTQSGPFGRTQY
TRBV16	ASSQFRGSGNTIY
TRBV14	ASSQEIIPVSKNTEAF
TRBV28	ASSLGSGGSRELF
TRBV11-3	ASSIRDRDSPLH
TRBV19	ASTGQTYEQY
TRBV5-7	ASSIREPSNEQY
TRBV30	AWSNPTGVEQF
TRBV28	ASSPTSGKVNGQF